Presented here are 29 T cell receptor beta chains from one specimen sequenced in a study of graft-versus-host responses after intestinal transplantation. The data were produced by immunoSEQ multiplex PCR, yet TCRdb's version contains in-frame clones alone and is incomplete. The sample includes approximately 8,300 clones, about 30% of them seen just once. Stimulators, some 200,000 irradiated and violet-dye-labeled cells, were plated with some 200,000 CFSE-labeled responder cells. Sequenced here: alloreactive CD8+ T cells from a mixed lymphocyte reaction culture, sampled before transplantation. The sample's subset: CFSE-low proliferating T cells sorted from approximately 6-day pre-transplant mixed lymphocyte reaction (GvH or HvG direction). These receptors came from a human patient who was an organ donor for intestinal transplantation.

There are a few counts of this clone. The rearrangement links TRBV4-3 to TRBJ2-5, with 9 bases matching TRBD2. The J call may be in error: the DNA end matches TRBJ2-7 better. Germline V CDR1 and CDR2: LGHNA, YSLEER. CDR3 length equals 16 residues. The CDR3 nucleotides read TGCGCCAGCAGCCAAGATAGGCTAGCGGGGTCCTACGAGCAGTACTTC. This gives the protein CASSQDRLAGSYEQYF.

CDR3: CASRDGWGTSGGNTDTQYF. For the CDR3, the DNA is TGTGCCAGCAGGGACGGATGGGGGACTAGCGGGGGAAACACAGATACGCAGTATTTT. This chain links TRBV11-3 with TRBJ2-3; 14 nucleotides align to TRBD2. The CDR3 has 19 residues. Trimming took 6 bases from V and 2 from J; bases not matched to a gene: 13. Per germline, CDR1 SGHNT and CDR2 YENEEA.

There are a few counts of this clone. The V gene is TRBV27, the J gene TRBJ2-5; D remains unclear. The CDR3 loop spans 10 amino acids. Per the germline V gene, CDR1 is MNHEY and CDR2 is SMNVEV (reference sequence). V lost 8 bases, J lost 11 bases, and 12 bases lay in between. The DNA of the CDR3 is TGTGCCAGCGTATCCGGTGAGCAGTACTTC. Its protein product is CASVSGEQYF.

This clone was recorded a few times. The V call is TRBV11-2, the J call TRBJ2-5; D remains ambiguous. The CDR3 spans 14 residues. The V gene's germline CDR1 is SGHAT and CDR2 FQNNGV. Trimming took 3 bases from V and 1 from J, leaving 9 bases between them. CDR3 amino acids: CASSLSAFQETQYF. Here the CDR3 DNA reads TGTGCCAGCAGCTTGTCCGCATTCCAAGAGACCCAGTACTTC.

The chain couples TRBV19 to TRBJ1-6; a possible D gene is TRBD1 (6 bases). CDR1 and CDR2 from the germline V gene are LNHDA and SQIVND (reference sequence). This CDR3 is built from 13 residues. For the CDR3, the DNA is TGTAAGGGGGGGGACTCCTATAATTCACCCCTCCACTTT. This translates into CKGGDSYNSPLHF.

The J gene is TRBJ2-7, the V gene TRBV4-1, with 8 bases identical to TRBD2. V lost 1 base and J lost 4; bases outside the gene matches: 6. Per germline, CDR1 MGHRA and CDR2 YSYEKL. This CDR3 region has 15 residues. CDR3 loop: CASSQVAGGEYEQYF. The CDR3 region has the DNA TGCGCCAGCAGCCAAGTCGCGGGGGGAGAATACGAGCAGTACTTC.

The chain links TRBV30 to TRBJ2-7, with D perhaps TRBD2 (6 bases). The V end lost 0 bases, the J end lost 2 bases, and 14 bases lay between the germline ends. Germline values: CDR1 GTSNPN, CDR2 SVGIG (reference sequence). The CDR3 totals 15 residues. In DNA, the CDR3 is TGTGCCTGGAGTGTAGACGGCGGGGCAGCCTACGAGCAGTACTTC. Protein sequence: CAWSVDGGAAYEQYF.

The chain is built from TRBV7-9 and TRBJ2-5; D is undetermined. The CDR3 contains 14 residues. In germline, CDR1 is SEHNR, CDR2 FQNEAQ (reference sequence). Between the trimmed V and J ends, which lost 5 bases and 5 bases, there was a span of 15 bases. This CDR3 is CASSPPWNSETQYF. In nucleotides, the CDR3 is TGTGCCAGCAGCCCGCCTTGGAATAGTGAGACCCAGTACTTC.

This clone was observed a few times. The CDR3: CASSWGPESSEAFF. The CDR3 coding sequence is TGTGCCAGCAGCTGGGGGCCTGAGAGTAGTGAAGCTTTCTTT. This chain joins TRBV5-5 and TRBJ1-1; TRBD1 might be the D (6 bases). CDR3 length: 14 amino acids. V lost 3 bases to trimming and J lost 7 bases, with 16 bases between them. Germline V gene data show CDR1 as SGHKS and CDR2 as YYEKEE (reference sequence).

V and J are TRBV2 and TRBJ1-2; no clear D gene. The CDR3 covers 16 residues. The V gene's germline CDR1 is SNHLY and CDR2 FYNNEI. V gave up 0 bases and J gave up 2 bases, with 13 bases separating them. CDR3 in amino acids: CASSEALRKDNYGYTF. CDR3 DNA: TGTGCCAGCAGTGAAGCGCTTCGAAAAGACAACTATGGCTACACCTTC.

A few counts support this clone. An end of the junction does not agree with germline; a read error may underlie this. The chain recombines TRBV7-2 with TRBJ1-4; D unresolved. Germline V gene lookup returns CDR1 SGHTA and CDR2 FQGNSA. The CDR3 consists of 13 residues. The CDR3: CASSPRLGEKLFF. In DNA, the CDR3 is TGCGCCAGCAGCCCGCGCCTGGGGGAAAAACTGTTTTTT.

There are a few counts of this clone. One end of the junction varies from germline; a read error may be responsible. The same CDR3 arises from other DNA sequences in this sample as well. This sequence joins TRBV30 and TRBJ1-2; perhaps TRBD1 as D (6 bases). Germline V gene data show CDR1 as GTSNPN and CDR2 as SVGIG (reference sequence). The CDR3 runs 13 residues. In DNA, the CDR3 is TGTGCCTGGTGTGTTGGGGGGGCGCGGGGCTACACCTTC. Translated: CAWCVGGARGYTF.

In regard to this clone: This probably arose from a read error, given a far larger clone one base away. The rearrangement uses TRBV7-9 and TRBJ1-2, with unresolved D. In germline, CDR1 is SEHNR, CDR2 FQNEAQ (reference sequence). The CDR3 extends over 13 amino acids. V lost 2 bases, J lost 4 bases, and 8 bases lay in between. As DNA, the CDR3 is TGTGCCAGCAGCTTACCCGTGAGCTATGGCTACACCTTC. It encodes CASSLPVSYGYTF.

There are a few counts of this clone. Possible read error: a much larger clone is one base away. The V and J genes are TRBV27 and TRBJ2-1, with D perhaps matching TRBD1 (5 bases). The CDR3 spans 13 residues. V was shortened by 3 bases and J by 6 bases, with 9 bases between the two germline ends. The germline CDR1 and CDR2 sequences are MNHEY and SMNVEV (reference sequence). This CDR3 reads CASSFSRANEQFF. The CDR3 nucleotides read TGTGCCAGCAGTTTCAGCAGGGCCAATGAGCAGTTCTTC.

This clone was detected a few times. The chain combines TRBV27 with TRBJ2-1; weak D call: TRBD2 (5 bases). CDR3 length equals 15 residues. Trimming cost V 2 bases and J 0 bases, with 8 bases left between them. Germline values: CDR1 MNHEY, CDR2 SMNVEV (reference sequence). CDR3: CASSLGGGSYNEQFF. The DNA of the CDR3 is TGTGCCAGCAGTTTAGGAGGCGGCTCCTACAATGAGCAGTTCTTC.

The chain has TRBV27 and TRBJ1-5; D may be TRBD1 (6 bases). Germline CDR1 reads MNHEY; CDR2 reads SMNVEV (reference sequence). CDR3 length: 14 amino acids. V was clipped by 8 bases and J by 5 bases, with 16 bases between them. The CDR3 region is CASCSGGAYQPQHF. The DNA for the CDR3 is TGTGCCAGCTGTTCCGGGGGCGCGTATCAGCCCCAGCATTTT.

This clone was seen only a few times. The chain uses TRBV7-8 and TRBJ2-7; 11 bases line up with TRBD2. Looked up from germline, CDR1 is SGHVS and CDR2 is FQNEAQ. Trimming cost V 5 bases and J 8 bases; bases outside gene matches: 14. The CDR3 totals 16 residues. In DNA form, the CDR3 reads TGTGCCAGCAGCGAAGAGTTAGCGGGAGGGGTTGCTCAGCAGTACTTC. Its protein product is CASSEELAGGVAQQYF.

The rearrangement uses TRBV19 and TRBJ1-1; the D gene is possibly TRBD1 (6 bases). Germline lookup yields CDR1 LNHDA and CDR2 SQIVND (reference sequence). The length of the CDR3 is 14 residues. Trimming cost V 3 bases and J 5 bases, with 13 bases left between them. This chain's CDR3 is CASSIVQGWTEAFF. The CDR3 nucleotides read TGTGCCAGTAGTATTGTACAGGGTTGGACTGAAGCTTTCTTT.

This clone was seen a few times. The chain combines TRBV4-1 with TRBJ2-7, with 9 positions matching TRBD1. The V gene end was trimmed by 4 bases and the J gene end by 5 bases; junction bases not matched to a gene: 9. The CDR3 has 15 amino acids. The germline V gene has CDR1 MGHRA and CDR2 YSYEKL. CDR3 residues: CASSPLGTGWHEQYF. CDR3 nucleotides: TGCGCCAGCAGCCCGCTCGGGACAGGGTGGCACGAGCAGTACTTC.

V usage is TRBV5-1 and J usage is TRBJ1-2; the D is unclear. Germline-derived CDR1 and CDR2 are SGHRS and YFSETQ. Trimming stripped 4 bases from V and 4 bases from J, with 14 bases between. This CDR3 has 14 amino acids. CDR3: CASSPPGKTYGYTF. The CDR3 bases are TGCGCCAGCAGCCCACCGGGAAAGACCTATGGCTACACCTTC. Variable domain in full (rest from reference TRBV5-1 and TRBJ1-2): KAGVTQTPRYLIKTRGQQVTLSCSPISGHRSVSWYQQTPGQGLQFLFEYFSETQRNKGNFPGRFSGRQFSNSRSEMNVSTLELGDSALYLCASSPPGKTYGYTFGSGTRLTVV.

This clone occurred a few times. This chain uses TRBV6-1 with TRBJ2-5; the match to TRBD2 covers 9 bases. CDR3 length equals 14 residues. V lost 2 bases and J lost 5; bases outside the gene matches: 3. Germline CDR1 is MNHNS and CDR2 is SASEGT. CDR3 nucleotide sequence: TGTGCCAGCAGTGAACTAGCGGGACCTGAGACCCAGTACTTC. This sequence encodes CASSELAGPETQYF.

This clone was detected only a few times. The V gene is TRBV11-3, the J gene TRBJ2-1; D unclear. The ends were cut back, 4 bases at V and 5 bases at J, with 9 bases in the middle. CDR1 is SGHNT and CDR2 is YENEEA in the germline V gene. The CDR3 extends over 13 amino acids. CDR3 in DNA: TGTGCCAGCAGCTCCTACCGGGACAATGAGCAGTTCTTC. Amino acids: CASSSYRDNEQFF.

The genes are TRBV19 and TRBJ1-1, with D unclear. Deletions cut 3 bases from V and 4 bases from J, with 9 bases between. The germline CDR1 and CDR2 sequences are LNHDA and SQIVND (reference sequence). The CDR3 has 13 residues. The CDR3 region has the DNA TGTGCCAGTAGTATTTTATTGGGCACTGAAGCTTTCTTT. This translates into CASSILLGTEAFF.

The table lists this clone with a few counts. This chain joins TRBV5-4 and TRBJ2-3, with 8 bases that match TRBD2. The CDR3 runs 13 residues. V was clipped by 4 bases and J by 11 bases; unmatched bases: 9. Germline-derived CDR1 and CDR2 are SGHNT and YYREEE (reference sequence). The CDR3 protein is CASSQGAGAGQYF. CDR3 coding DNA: TGTGCCAGCAGCCAAGGAGCGGGAGCAGGGCAGTATTTT.

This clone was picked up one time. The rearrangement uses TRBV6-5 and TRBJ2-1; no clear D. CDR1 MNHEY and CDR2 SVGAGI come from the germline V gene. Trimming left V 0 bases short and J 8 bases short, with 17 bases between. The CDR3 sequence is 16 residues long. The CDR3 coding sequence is TGTGCCAGCAGTTACTCGACAATTGAGCTGCAAGATGAGCAGTTCTTC. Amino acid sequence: CASSYSTIELQDEQFF.

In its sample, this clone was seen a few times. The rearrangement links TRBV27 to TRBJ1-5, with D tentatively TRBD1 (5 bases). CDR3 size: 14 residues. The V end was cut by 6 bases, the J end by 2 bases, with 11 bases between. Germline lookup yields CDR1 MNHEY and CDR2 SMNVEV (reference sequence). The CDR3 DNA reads TGTGCCAGCAGCTACCTGGGGGGCAATCAGCCCCAGCATTTT. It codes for CASSYLGGNQPQHF.

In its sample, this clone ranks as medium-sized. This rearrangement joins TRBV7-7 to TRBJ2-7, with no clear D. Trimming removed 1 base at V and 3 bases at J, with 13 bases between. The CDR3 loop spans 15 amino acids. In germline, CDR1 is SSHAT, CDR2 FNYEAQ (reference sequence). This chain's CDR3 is CASSLEASGNYEQYF. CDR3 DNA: TGTGCCAGCAGCTTAGAGGCCTCAGGCAACTACGAGCAGTACTTC. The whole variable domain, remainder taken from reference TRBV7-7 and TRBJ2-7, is GAGVSQSPRYKVTKRGQDVTLRCDPISSHATLYWYQQALGQGPEFLTYFNYEAQPDKSGLPSDRFSAERPEGSISTLTIQRTEQRDSAMYRCASSLEASGNYEQYFGPGTRLTVT.

Here the CDR3 DNA reads TGTGCCAGCAGCTTAGGACAGGGGAACACTGAAGCTTTCTTT. It is translated as CASSLGQGNTEAFF. The genes are TRBV7-4 and TRBJ1-1, with 7 nucleotides matching TRBD1. J gave up 1 base and V 1 base, and 0 bases lay outside the gene matches. Looked up from germline, CDR1 is SGHVT and CDR2 is SQSDAQ. This CDR3 is 14 amino acids long.

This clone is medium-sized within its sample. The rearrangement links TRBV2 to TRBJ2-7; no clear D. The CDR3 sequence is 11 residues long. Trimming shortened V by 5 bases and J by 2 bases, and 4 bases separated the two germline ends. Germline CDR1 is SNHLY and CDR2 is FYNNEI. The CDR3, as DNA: TGTGCCAGCAGTTCGACCTACGAGCAGTACTTC. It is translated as CASSSTYEQYF.